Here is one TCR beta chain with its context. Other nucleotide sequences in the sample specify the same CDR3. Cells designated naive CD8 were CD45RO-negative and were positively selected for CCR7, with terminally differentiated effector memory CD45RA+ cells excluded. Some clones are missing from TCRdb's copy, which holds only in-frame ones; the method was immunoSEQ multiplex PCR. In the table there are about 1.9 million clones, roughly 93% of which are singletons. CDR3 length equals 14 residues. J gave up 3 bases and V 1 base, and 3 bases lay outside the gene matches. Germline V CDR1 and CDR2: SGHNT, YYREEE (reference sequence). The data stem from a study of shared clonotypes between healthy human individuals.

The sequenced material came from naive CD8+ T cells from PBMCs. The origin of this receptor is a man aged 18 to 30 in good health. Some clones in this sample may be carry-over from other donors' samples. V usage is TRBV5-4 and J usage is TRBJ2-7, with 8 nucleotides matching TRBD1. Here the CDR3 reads CASSLRDRRYEQYF. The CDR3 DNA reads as TGTGCCAGCAGCTTGAGGGACAGGCGCTACGAGCAGTACTTC.